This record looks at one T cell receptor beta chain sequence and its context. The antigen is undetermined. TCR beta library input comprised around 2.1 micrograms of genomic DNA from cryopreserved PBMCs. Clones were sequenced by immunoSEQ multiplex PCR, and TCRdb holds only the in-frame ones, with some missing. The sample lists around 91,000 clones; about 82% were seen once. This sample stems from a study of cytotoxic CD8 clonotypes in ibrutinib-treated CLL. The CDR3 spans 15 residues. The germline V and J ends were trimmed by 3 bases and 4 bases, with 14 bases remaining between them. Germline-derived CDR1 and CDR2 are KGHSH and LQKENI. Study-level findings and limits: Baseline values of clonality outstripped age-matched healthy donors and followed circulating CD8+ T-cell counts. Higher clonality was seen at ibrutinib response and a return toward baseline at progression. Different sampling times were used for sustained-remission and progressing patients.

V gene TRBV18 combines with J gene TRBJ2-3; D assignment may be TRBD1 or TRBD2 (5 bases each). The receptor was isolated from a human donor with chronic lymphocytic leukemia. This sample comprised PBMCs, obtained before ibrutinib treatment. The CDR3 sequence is CASSPLQDSADTQYF. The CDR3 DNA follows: TGTGCCAGCTCACCCCTACAGGACTCGGCAGATACGCAGTATTTT. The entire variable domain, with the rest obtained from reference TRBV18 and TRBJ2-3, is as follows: NAGVMQNPRHLVRRRGQEARLRCSPMKGHSHVYWYRQLPEEGLKFMVYLQKENIIDESGMPKERFSAEFPKEGPSILRIQQVVRGDSAAYFCASSPLQDSADTQYFGPGTRLTVL.